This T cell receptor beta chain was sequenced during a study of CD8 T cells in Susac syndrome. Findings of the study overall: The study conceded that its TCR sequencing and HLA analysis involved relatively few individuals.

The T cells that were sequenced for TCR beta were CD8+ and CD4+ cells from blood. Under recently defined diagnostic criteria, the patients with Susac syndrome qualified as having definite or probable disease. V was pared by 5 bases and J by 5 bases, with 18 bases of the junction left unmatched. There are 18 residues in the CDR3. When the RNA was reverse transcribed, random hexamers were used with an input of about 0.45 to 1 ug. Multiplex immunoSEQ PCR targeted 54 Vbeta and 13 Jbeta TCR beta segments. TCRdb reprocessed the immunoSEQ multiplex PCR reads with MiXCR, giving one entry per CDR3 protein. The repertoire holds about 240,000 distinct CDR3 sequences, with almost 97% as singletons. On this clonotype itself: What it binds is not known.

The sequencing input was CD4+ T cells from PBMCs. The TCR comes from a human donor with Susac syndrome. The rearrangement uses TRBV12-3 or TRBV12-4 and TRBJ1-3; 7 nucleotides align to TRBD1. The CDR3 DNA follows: TGTGCCAGCAGTAAGGGACAGAAAACAACTCTGGGGCGAAACACCATATATTTT. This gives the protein CASSKGQKTTLGRNTIYF.